These T cell receptor beta chains were read from a single sample in a study of blood T cell repertoires in COVID-19. The table came from immunoSEQ multiplex PCR; TCRdb's copy has only in-frame clones and leaves some out. The repertoire holds about 87,000 clones, with approximately 80% as singletons. The sample consisted of peripheral blood. Source of these receptors: a woman in her seventies with acute or convalescent COVID-19. CDR3s include the opening cysteine and the closing phenylalanine or tryptophan. Each record gives: V gene, J gene, CDR3 protein.

TRBV28	TRBJ1-2	CASSLSGGLGQVYGYTF
TRBV3-1/TRBV3-2	TRBJ1-1	CASSKGQGGTEAFF
TRBV7-2	TRBJ1-2	CASSLVPDSYGYTF
TRBV7-8	TRBJ1-5	CASSYGGNQPQHF
TRBV4-1	TRBJ1-1	CASSPPLQLEAFF
TRBV20-1	TRBJ2-3	CSASLSGVTDTQYF
TRBV3-1/TRBV3-2	TRBJ1-1	CASSQEGSEAFF
TRBV5-1	TRBJ1-1	CASNGQGSGTEAFF
TRBV28	TRBJ2-7	CASRDRGPYEQYF
TRBV6-6	TRBJ1-2	CASSSSRQNGYTF
TRBV2	TRBJ1-2	CASTPDRENYGYTF
TRBV27	TRBJ2-7	CASSFPEGGQYF
TRBV30	TRBJ2-5	CAWTGLYQETQYF
TRBV5-1	TRBJ1-2	CASSHDLMRTDYGYTF
TRBV7-2	TRBJ1-1	CASSRRGGLNTEAFF
TRBV18	TRBJ2-3	CASSPTSGTDTQYF